What follows is one T cell receptor beta chain and its context. These data are taken from a study of shared clonotypes between healthy human individuals. This CDR3 comprises 13 residues. The V end was cut by 8 bases, the J end by 4 bases, with 9 bases between. The germline V gene encodes CDR1 MNHEY and CDR2 SMNVEV (reference sequence). TCRdb keeps only in-frame clones here, not all; method: immunoSEQ multiplex PCR. The repertoire has fewer than 200,000 clones, just under 95% of them found once; the top ten carry 0.067%. This clonotype was sampled from a woman aged 25-40 years in good health. The specimen sequenced was naive CD4+ T cells sorted from blood. Subset indicated: CD45RA+ positively selected. V usage is TRBV27 and J usage is TRBJ2-6; D may match TRBD1 or TRBD2 (5 bases each). CDR3 sequence: CASAWGGANVLTF. The CDR3 coding sequence is TGTGCCAGCGCCTGGGGGGGGGCCAACGTCCTGACTTTC.